Listed below are T cell receptor beta chains from one sample, sequenced in a study of shared clonotypes between healthy human individuals. Repertoires were generated with immunoSEQ multiplex PCR, while TCRdb's copy carries only in-frame clones and drops some. Of roughly 2 million clones in the sample, 95% were seen once. Sequenced material: naive CD4+ T cells sorted from blood. These receptors all stem from a man between 18 and 29 years old in good health. Both conserved end residues are part of each CDR3. D genes are given only for firm matches. Expanded clones get a size class; other rows say once, few or many, or leave the size out.

abundance	v_gene	d_gene	j_gene	CDR3aa	CDR3nt
.	TRBV27	.	TRBJ1-6	CASSWNPTGSSYNSPLHF	TGTGCCAGCAGTTGGAACCCTACAGGGAGCTCCTATAATTCACCCCTCCACTTT
.	TRBV7-9	.	TRBJ2-7	CASSDSYEQYF	TGTGCCAGCAGCGACAGTTACGAGCAGTACTTC
.	TRBV27	TRBD2	TRBJ2-1	CASSLMASGDNEQFF	TGTGCCAGCAGTTTAATGGCTAGCGGGGATAATGAGCAGTTCTTC
.	TRBV15	.	TRBJ2-5	CATSRPKETQYF	TGTGCCACCAGCAGGCCCAAAGAGACCCAGTACTTC
.	TRBV2	.	TRBJ2-3	CASSEWQGTDTQYF	TGTGCCAGCAGTGAATGGCAGGGCACAGATACGCAGTATTTT
.	TRBV29-1	.	TRBJ2-2	CSVAPRLANTGELFF	TGCAGCGTTGCCCCGAGACTGGCGAACACCGGGGAGCTGTTTTTT
once	TRBV5-1	.	TRBJ2-2	CASSLGGSSNTGELFF	TGCGCCAGCAGCTTGGGAGGGTCGTCGAACACCGGGGAGCTGTTTTTT
.	TRBV5-1	TRBD2	TRBJ2-5	CASSLDQRGQETQYF	TGCGCCAGCAGCTTGGACCAGCGGGGCCAAGAGACCCAGTACTTC
.	TRBV4-1	TRBD1	TRBJ1-1	CASSKERTGSFGFTEAFF	TGCGCCAGCAGCAAAGAGAGGACAGGGTCCTTCGGGTTCACTGAAGCTTTCTTT
once	TRBV4-1	TRBD1	TRBJ2-7	CASSPDRGNNEQYF	TGCGCCAGCAGCCCCGACAGGGGGAACAACGAGCAGTACTTC
once	TRBV9	.	TRBJ2-2	CASSVTPDGTGELFF	TGTGCCAGCAGCGTTACCCCGGACGGCACCGGGGAGCTGTTTTTT
.	TRBV6-1	TRBD2	TRBJ2-7	CASSDSRGGDEQYF	TGTGCCAGCAGTGACTCGCGGGGGGGTGACGAGCAGTACTTC
once	TRBV11-2	.	TRBJ2-7	CASSSNRQPYEQYF	TGTGCCAGCAGCTCAAACAGGCAACCCTACGAGCAGTACTTC
.	TRBV5-4	TRBD2	TRBJ2-1	CASSWGTTSGNNEQFF	TGTGCCAGCAGCTGGGGAACGACTAGCGGGAATAATGAGCAGTTCTTC
.	TRBV18	.	TRBJ2-2	CASSGQITGELFF	TGTGCCAGCTCAGGACAGATCACCGGGGAGCTGTTTTTT
.	TRBV5-5	TRBD1	TRBJ1-4	CASSSGTGGEKLFF	TGTGCCAGCAGCTCGGGGACAGGGGGCGAAAAACTGTTTTTT
.	TRBV5-1	.	TRBJ2-7	CASSGQDSSYEQYF	TGCGCCAGCAGCGGCCAGGACAGCTCCTACGAGCAGTACTTC
.	TRBV7-2	TRBD2	TRBJ2-1	CASSTLRASGRARYNEQFF	TGTGCCAGCAGTACCCTTAGGGCTAGCGGGAGAGCCCGATACAATGAGCAGTTCTTC
.	TRBV25-1	TRBD1	TRBJ1-1	CASKDRVNTEAFF	TGTGCCAGCAAGGACAGGGTGAACACTGAAGCTTTCTTT
once	TRBV6-1	.	TRBJ1-6	CASSEARVSYSPLHF	TGTGCCAGCAGTGAAGCCCGGGTTTCTTATTCACCCCTCCACTTT
.	TRBV7-2	TRBD1	TRBJ1-4	CASSDRVREKLFF	TGTGCCAGCAGCGACAGGGTTCGGGAAAAACTGTTTTTT
few	TRBV2	TRBD2	TRBJ2-1	CASTSGSWNEQFF	TGTGCCAGCACTAGCGGGAGTTGGAATGAGCAGTTCTTC
.	TRBV18	.	TRBJ2-1	CASSPGLSYNEQFF	TGTGCCAGCTCACCGGGACTCTCCTACAATGAGCAGTTCTTC
.	TRBV6-6	.	TRBJ2-2	CASSSGLTGELFF	TGTGCCAGCAGCTCAGGGCTCACCGGGGAGCTGTTTTTT
once	TRBV7-2	.	TRBJ2-1	CASSSGPLIGSYNEQFF	TGTGCCAGCAGCTCGGGACCCCTAATAGGGTCCTACAATGAGCAGTTCTTC
.	TRBV5-1	TRBD1	TRBJ1-1	CASSLEGRGQNTEAFF	TGCGCCAGCAGCTTGGAGGGCAGGGGGCAGAACACTGAAGCTTTCTTT
.	TRBV5-1	TRBD1	TRBJ2-4	CASSFVTGTGNKNIQYF	TGCGCCAGCAGCTTTGTCACCGGGACAGGGAACAAAAACATTCAGTACTTC
.	TRBV28	.	TRBJ1-2	CASSLRDLRSNTF	TGTGCCAGCAGTTTGAGGGACTTAAGGTCCAACACCTTC
.	TRBV7-9	TRBD2	TRBJ2-5	CASSLLVGGETQYF	TGTGCCAGCAGCTTACTAGTCGGGGGGGAGACCCAGTACTTC
once	TRBV5-1	.	TRBJ1-2	CASSYSANYGYTF	TGCGCCAGCAGTTACAGCGCTAACTATGGCTACACCTTC
.	TRBV11-2	TRBD1	TRBJ2-5	CASSPTGLGTQYF	TGTGCCAGCAGCCCGACAGGGTTGGGGACCCAGTACTTC
once	TRBV28	.	TRBJ1-5	CASSWTVNQPQHF	TGTGCCAGCAGTTGGACAGTCAATCAGCCCCAGCATTTT
.	TRBV5-1	.	TRBJ2-7	CASSTPGETGKDEQYF	TGCGCCAGCAGCACCCCGGGGGAGACGGGAAAGGACGAGCAGTACTTC
.	TRBV6-4	.	TRBJ2-5	CASAQRFGETQYF	TGTGCCAGCGCTCAGAGGTTTGGGGAGACCCAGTACTTC
.	TRBV19	.	TRBJ1-5	CASLQEGPYNQPQHF	TGTGCCAGTCTCCAAGAGGGGCCCTACAATCAGCCCCAGCATTTT
.	TRBV4-3	.	TRBJ1-2	CASSQERRTSYGYTF	TGCGCCAGCAGCCAAGAACGTAGGACTTCTTATGGCTACACCTTC
.	TRBV30	.	TRBJ1-4	CAWSAQANEKLFF	TGTGCCTGGAGTGCACAAGCTAATGAAAAACTGTTTTTT
.	TRBV5-4	TRBD1	TRBJ1-4	CASSLEPRGANEKLFF	TGTGCCAGCAGCTTGGAACCCAGGGGGGCTAATGAAAAACTGTTTTTT